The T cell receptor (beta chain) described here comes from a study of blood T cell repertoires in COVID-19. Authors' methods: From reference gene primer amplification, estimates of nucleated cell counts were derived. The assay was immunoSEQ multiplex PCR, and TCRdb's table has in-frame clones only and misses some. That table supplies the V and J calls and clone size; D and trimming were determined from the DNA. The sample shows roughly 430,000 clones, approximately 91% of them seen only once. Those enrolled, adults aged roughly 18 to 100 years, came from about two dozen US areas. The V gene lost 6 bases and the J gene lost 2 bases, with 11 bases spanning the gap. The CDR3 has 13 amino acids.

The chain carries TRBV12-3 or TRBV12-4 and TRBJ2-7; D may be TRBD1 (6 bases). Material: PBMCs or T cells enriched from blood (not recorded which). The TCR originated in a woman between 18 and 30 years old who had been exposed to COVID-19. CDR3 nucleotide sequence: TGTGCCAGCAGCTCAGGGGTCCCCTACGAGCAGTACTTC. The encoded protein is CASSSGVPYEQYF.